This T cell receptor beta chain originates from a study of T cell responses to AZD1222 COVID-19 vaccine. General study findings and limits: The peak T cell response came first, and repertoires were sampled only after it. Spike-specific TCR breadth and depth went up after people got two AZD1222 doses. Seropositive status at baseline applied to only 5 to 7 AZD1222 recipients. In a largely white British group with more females than males, clonal diversity was possibly underestimated.

Turning to this clone: No antigen is known for it.

Clones were read by immunoSEQ multiplex PCR, and TCRdb kept only the in-frame ones, dropping some. Of over 150,000 clones detected, about 93% appear once; the ten largest clones hold roughly 1%. CDR3 size: 12 residues. Trimming took 6 bases from V and 5 from J, leaving 10 bases between them. The chain employs TRBV12-3 or TRBV12-4 and TRBJ1-2; perhaps TRBD1 as D (5 bases). The TCR originated in an adult who received the MenACWY meningococcal vaccine as a control. This specimen consisted of peripheral blood, obtained 28 days after the second dose of the MenACWY control vaccine. The CDR3, as DNA: TGTGCCAGCAGCTCTCAGGGTTATGGCTACACCTTC. Translating it yields CASSSQGYGYTF.